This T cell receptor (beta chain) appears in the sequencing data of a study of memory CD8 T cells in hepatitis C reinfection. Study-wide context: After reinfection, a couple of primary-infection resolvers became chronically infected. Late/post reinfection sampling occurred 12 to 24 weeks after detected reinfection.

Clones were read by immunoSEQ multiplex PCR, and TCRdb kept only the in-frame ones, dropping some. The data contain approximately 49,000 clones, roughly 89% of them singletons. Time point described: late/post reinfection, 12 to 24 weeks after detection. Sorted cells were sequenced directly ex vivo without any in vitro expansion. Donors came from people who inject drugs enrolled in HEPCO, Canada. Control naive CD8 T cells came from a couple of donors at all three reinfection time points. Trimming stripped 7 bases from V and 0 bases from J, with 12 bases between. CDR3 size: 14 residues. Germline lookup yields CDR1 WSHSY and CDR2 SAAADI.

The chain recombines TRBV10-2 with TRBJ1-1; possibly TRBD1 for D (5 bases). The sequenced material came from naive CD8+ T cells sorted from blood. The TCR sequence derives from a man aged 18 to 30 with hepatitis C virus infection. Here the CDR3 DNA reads TGCGCCAGCACCGGGGGGGGGTTGAACACTGAAGCTTTCTTT. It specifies CASTGGGLNTEAFF.